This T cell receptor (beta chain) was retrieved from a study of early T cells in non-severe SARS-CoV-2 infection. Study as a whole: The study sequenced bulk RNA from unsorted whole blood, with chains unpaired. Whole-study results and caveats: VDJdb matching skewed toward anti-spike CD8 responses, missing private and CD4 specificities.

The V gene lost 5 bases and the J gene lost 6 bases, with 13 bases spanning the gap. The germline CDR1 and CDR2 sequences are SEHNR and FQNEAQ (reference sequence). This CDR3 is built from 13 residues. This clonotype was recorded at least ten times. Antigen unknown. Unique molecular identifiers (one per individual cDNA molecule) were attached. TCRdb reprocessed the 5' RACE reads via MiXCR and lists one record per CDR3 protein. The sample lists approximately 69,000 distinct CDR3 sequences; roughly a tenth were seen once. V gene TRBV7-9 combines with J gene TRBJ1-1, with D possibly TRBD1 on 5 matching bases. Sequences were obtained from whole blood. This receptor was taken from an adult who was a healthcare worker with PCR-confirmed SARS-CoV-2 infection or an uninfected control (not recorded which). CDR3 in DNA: TGTGCCAGCAGCCCGGGGGGACGGGCTGAAGCTTTCTTT. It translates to CASSPGGRAEAFF.